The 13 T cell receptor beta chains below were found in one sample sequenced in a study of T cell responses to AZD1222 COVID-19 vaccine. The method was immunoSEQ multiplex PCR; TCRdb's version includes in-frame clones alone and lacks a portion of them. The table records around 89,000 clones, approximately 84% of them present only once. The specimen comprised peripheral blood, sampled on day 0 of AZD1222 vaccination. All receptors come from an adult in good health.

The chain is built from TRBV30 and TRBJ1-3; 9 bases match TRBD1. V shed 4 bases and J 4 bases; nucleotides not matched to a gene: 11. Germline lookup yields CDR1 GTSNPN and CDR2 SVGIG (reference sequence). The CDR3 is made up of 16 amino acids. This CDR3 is CAWTPGQGLAGNTIYF. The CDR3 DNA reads TGTGCCTGGACCCCGGGACAGGGACTCGCCGGAAACACCATATATTTT.

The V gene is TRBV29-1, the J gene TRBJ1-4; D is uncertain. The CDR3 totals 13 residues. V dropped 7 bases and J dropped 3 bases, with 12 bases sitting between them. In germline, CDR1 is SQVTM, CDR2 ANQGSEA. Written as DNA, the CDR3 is TGCAGCGCAATAGTAACAGCTAATGAAAAACTGTTTTTT. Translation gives CSAIVTANEKLFF. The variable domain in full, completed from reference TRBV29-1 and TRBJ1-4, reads SAVISQKPSRDICQRGTSLTIQCQVDSQVTMMFWYRQQPGQSLTLIATANQGSEATYESGFVIDKFPISRPNLTFSTLTVSNMSPEDSSIYLCSAIVTANEKLFFGSGTQLSVL.

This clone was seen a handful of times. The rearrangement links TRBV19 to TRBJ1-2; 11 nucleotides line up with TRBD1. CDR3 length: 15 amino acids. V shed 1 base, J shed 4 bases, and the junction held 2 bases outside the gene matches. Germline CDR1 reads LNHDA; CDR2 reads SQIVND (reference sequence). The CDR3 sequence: CASSIAGTGGYGYTF. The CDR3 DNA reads TGTGCCAGTAGTATAGCCGGGACAGGGGGCTATGGCTACACCTTC.

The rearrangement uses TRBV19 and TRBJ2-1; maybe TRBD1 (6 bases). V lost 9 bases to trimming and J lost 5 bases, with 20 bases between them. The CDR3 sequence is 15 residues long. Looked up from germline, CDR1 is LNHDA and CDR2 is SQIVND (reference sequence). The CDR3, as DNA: TGTGCCAGCCACCCCCTGAGCGGACAGCACAATGAGCAGTTCTTC. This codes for CASHPLSGQHNEQFF.

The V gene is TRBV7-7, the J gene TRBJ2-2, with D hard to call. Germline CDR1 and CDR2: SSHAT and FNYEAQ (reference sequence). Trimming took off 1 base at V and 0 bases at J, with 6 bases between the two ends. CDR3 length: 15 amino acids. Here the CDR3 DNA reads TGTGCCAGCAGCTTAGGAACTCCGAACACCGGGGAGCTGTTTTTT. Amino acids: CASSLGTPNTGELFF.

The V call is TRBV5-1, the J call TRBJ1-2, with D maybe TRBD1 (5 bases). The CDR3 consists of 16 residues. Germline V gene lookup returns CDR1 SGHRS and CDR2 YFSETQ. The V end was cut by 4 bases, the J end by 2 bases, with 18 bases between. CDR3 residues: CASSRGDDRPNYGYTF. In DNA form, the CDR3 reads TGCGCCAGCAGCAGGGGAGATGATAGGCCCAACTATGGCTACACCTTC.

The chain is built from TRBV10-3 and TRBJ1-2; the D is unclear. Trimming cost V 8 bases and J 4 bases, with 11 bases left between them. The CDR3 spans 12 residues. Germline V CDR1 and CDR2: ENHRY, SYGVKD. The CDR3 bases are TGTGCCATCCGGCCTGCTGTCTATGGCTACACCTTC. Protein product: CAIRPAVYGYTF.

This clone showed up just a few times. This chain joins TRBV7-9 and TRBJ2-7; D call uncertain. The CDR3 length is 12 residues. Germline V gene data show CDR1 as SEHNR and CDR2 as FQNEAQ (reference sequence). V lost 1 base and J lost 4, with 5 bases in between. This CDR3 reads CASSLVGYEQYF. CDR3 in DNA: TGTGCCAGCAGCTTAGTGGGGTACGAGCAGTACTTC. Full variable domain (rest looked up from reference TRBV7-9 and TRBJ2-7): DTGVSQNPRHKITKRGQNVTFRCDPISEHNRLYWYRQTLGQGPEFLTYFQNEAQLEKSRLLSDRFSAERPKGSFSTLEIQRTEQGDSAMYLCASSLVGYEQYFGPGTRLTVT.

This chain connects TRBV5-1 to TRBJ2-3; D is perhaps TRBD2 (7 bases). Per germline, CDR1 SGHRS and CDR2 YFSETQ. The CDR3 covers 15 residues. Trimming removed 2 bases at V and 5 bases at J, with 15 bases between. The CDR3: CASSFYAGAVDTQYF. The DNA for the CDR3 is TGCGCCAGCAGCTTTTATGCGGGGGCAGTAGATACGCAGTATTTT.

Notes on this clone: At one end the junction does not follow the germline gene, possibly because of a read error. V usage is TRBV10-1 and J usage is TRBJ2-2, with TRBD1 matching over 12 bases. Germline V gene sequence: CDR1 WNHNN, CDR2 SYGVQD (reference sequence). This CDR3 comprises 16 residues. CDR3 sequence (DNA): TGCGCCAGCAGTTCGGGACAGGGGGCGAACCCCGGGGAGCTGTTTTTT. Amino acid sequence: CASSSGQGANPGELFF.

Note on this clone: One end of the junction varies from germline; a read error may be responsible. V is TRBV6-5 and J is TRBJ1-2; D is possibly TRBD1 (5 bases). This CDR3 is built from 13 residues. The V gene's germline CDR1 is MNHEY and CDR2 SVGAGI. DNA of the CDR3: TGTGCCAGCAGATACTCAGGGTTAGGGGGCTACACCTTC. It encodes CASRYSGLGGYTF.

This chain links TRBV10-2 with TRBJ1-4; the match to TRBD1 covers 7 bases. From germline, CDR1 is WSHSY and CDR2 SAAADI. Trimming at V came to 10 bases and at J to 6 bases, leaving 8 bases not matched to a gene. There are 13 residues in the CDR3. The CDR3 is CATSGTVYEKLFF. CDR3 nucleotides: TGCGCCACTTCCGGGACAGTATATGAAAAACTGTTTTTT.

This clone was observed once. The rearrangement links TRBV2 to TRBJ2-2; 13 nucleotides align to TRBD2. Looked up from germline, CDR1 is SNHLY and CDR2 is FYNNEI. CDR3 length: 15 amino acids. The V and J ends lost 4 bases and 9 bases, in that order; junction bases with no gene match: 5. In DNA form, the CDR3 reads TGTGCCAGCAGTGGGACTAGCGGGAGAGTCCGGGAGCTGTTTTTT. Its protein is CASSGTSGRVRELFF.